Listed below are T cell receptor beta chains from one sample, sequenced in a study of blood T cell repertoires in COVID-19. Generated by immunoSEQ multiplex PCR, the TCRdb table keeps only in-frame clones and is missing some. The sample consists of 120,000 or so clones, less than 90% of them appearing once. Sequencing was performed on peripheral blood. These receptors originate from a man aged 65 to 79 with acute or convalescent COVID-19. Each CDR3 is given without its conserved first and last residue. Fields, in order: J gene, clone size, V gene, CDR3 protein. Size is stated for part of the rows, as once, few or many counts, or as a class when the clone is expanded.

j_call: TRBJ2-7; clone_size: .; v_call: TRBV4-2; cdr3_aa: ASSQAEGAATYEQY
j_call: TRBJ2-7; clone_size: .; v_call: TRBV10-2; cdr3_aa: ASSDPGTGRPYEQY
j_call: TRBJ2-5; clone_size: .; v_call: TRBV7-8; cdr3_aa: ASSAGDGRETQY
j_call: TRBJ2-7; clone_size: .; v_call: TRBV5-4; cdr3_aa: ASSLAGKAYEQY
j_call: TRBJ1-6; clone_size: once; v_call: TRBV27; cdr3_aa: ASSSPGQGALNSPLH
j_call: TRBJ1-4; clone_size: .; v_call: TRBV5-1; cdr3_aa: ASSPGQGLVGEKLF
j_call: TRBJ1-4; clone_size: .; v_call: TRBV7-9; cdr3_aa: ASSLGAATNEKLF
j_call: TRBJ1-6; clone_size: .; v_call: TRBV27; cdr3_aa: ASSLGRANSPLH
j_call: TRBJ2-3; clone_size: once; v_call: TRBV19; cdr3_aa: ASSIRPKVSGTDTDTQY
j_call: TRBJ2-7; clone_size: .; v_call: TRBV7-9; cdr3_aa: ASSFGGAAAEQY
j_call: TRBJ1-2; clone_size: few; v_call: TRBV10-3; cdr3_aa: AISFGQGASGYT
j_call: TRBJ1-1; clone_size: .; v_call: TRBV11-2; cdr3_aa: ASSSTTGGSEAF
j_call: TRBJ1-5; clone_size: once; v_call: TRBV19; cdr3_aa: ASSSRTGGNSNQPQH
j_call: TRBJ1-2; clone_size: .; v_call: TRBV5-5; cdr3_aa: ASSLPAGRTNYGYT
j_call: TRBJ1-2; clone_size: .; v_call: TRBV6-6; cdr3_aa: ASSYSVTGPYGYT
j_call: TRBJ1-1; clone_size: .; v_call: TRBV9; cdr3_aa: ASSVEAGFATEAF
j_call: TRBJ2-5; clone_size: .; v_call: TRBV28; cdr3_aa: ASSSPSSQGETQY
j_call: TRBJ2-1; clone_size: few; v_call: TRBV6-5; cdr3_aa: ASSSQGAGYNEQF
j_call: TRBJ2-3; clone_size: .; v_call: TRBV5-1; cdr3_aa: ASSLAYRTSGVTDTQY
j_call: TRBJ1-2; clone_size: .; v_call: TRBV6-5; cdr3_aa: ASSYSKQGRGSGYT
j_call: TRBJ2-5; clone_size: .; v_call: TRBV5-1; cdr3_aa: ASSPGQFQETQY
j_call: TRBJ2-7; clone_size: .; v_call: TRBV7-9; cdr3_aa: ASSSTITVGGPYEQY
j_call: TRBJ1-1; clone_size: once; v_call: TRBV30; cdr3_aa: AWEDSLNTEAF
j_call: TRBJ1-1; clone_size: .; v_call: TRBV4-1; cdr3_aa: ASTKQPGDTEAF
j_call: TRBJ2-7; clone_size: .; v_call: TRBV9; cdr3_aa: ASSPSRGAPYEQY
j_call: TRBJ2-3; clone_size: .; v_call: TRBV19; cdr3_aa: ASSGRLGTDTQY
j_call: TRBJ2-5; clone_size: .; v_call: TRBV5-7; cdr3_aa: ASSLVPYQGRGETQY
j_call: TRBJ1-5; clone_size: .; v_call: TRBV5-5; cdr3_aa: ASSSNRDQPQH
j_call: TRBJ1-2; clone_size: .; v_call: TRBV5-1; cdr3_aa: ASSLVQGAGGYGYT
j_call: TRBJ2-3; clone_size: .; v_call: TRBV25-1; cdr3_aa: ASTGQGDTDTQY
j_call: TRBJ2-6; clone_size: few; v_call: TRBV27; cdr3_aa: ASSLRGAGANVLT
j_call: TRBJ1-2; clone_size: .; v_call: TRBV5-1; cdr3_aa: ASSLASLDGYT
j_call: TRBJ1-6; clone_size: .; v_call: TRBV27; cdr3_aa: ASSLGQGFSPLH
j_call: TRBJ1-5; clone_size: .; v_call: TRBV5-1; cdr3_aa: ASSLQGGVTQPQH
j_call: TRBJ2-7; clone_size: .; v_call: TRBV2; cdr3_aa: ASVHVGRGFYEQY
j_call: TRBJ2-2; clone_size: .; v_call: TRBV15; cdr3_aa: ATSRAGANTGELF
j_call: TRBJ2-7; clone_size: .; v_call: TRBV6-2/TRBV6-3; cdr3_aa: ASSGIRQDYEQY
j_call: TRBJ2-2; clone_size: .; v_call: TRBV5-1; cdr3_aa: ASSSGGFETGELF
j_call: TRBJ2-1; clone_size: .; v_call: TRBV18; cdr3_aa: ASSPLQANEQF
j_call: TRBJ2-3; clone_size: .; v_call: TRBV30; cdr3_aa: AWSVRGGADTQY
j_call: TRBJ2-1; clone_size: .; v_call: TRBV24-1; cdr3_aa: ATSVIGGKGNEQF
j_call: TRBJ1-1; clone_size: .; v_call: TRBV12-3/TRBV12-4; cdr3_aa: ASRGRRVTEAF
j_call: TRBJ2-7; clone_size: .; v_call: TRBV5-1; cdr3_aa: ASSLGGGDYEQY
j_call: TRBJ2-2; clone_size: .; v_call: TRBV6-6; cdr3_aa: ASTQGAGELF
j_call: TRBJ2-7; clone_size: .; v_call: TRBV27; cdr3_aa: ASSPDISAGQY
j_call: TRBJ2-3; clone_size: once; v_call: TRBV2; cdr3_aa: ASSEGQGRSDTQY
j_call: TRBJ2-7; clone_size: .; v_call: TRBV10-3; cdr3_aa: AISESSPFYEQY
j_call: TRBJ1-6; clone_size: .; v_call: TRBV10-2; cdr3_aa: ASSETRTGFAGSPLH
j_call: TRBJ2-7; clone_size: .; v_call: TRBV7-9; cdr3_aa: ASSFRGSYEQY
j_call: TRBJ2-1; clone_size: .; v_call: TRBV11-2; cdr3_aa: ASSLGGGLSNEQF
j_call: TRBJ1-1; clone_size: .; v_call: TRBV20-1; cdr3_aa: SARRDFDF
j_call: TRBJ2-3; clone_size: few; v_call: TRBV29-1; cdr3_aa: SVSGTSGGTDTQY
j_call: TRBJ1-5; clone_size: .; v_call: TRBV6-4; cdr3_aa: ASTGLYQPQH
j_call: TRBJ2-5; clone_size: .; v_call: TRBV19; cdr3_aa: ASRPSGVQETQY